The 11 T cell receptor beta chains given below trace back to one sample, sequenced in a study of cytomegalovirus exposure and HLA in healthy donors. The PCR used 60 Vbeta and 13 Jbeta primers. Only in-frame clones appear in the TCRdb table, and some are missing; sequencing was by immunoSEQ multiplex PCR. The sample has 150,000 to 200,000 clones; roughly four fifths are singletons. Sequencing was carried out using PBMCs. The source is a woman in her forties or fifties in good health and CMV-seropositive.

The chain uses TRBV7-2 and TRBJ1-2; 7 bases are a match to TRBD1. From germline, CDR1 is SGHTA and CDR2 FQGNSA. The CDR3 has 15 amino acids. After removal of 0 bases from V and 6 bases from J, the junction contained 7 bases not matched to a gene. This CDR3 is CASSLAATGFNGYTF. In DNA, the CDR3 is TGTGCCAGCAGCTTAGCTGCGACAGGGTTTAATGGCTACACCTTC.

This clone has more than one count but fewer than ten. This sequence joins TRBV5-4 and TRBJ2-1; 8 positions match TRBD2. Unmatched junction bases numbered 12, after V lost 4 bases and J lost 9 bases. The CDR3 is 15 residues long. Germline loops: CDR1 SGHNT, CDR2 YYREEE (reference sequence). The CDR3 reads CASSPRLASQSEQFF. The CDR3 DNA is TGTGCCAGCAGCCCCAGACTAGCGAGCCAGAGTGAGCAGTTCTTC.

Written as DNA, the CDR3 is TGTGCCAGCTCCAGGGGGGAGGATAATTCACCCCTCCACTTT. It translates to CASSRGEDNSPLHF. The V and J genes are TRBV18 and TRBJ1-6; 7 bases agree with TRBD1. There are 14 residues in the CDR3. With V trimmed by 6 bases and J by 5 bases, 4 bases remained unmatched. Germline CDR1 reads KGHSH; CDR2 reads LQKENI.

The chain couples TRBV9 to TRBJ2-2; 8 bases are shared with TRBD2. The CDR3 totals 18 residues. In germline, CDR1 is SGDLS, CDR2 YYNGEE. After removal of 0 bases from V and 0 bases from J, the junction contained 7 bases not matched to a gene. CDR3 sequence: CASSVVPAGATNTGELFF. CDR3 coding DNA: TGTGCCAGCAGCGTAGTTCCAGCGGGGGCTACGAACACCGGGGAGCTGTTTTTT.

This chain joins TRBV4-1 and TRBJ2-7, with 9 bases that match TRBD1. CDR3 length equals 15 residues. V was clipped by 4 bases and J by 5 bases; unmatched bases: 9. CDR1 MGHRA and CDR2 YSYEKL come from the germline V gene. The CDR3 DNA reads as TGCGCCAGCAGCCCGACAGGGGGGCGTTACGACGAGCAGTACTTC. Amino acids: CASSPTGGRYDEQYF.

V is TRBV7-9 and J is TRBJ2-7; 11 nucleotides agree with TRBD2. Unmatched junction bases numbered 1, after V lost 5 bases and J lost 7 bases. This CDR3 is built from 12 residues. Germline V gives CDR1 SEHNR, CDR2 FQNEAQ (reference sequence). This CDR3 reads CASSRTSGEQYF. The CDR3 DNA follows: TGTGCCAGCAGCCGGACTAGCGGGGAGCAGTACTTC.

The CDR3 nucleotides are TGTGCCAGCAGTTTGACAGGGTTGAACACTGAAGCTTTCTTT. Its translation: CASSLTGLNTEAFF. V and J are TRBV28 and TRBJ1-1, with 7 nucleotides matching TRBD1. The germline CDR1 and CDR2 sequences are MDHEN and SYDVKM. With V trimmed by 3 bases and J by 0 bases, 1 base remained unmatched. The CDR3 length is 14 residues.

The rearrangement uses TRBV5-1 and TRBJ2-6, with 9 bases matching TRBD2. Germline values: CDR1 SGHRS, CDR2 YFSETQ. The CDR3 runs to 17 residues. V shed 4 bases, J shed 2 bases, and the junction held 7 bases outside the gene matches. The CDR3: CASSPSRTSAGANVLTF. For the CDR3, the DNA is TGCGCCAGCAGCCCATCCCGGACTAGCGCTGGGGCCAACGTCCTGACTTTC.

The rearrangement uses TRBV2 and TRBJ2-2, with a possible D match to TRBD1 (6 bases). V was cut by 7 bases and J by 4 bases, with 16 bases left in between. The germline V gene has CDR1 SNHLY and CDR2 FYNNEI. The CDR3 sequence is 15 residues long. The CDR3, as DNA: TGTGCCAGCAAGGGATTTTCGGACAGCACCGGGGAGCTGTTTTTT. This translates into CASKGFSDSTGELFF.

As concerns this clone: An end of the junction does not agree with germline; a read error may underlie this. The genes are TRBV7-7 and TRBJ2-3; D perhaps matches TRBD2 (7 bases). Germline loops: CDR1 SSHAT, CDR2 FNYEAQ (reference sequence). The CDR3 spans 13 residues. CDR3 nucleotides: TGTGCTAGCAGCTCTAGGGGGGGAGATACGCAGTATTTT. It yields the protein CASSSRGGDTQYF.

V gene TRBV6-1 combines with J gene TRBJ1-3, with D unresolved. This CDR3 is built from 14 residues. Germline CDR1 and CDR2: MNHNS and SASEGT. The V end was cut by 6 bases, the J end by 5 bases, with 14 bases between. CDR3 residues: CASSPLAVRNTIYF. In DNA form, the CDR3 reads TGTGCCAGCAGCCCTCTGGCGGTGCGAAACACCATATATTTT.